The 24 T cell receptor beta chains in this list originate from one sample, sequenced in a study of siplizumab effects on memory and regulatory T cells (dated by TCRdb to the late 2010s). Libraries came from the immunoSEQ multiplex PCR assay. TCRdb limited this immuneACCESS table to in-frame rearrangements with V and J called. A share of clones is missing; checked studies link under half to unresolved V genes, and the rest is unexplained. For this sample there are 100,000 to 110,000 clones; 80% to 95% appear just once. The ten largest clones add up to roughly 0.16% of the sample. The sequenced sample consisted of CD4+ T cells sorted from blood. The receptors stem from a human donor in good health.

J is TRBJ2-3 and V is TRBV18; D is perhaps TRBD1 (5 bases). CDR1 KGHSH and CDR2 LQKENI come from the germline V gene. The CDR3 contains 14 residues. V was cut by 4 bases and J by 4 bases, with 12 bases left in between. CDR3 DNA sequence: TGTGCCAGCTCACAGGGGTTAGGGGCAGATACGCAGTATTTT. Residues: CASSQGLGADTQYF.

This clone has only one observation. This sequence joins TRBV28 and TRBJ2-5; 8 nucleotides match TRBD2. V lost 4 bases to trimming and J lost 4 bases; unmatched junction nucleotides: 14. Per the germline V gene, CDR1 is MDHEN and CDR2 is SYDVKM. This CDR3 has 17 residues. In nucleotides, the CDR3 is TGTGCCAGCAGTTCCCCTGATGGGTTAGCGGGGAGAGAGACCCAGTACTTC. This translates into CASSSPDGLAGRETQYF.

CDR3 in DNA: TGTGCCAGCAATGGTAGTCCCCCTACGAACACTGAAGCTTTCTTT. Its translation is CASNGSPPTNTEAFF. The V call is TRBV6-1, the J call TRBJ1-1, with unresolved D. Germline V lookup: CDR1 MNHNS, CDR2 SASEGT. The length of the CDR3 is 15 residues. V was trimmed by 7 bases and J by 1 base, leaving 16 bases between them.

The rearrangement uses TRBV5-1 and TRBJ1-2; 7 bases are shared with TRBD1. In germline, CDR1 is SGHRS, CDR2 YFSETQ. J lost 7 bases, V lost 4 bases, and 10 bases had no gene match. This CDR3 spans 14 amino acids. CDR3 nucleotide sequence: TGCGCCAGCAGCCCGGTGGAGGGGGCGTTTGGCTACACCTTC. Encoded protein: CASSPVEGAFGYTF.

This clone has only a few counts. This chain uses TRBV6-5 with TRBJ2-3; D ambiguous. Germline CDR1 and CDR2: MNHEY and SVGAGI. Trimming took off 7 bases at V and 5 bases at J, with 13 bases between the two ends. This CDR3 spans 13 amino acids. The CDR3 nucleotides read TGTGCCAGCACCCCCCGCTGGCTAGATACGCAGTATTTT. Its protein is CASTPRWLDTQYF.

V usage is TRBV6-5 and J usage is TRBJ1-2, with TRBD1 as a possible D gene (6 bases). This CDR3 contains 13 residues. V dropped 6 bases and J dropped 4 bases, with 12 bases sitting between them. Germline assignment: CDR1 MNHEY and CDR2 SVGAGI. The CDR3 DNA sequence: TGTGCCAGCAGACCGGACAGTAGCTATGGCTACACCTTC. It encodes CASRPDSSYGYTF.

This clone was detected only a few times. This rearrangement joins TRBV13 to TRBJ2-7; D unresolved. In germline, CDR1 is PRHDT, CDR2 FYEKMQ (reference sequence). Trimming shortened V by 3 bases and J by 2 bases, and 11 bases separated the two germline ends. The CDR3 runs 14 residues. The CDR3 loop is CASSLNRAAYEQYF. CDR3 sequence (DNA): TGTGCCAGCAGCTTGAATCGCGCGGCCTACGAGCAGTACTTC.

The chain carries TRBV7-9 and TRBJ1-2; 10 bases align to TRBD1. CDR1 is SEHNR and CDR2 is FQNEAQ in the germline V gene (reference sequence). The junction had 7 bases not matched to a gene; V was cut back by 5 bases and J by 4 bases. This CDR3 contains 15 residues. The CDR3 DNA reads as TGTGCCAGCAGCCCCGGGACAGGGGCCGCCTATGGCTACACCTTC. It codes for CASSPGTGAAYGYTF.

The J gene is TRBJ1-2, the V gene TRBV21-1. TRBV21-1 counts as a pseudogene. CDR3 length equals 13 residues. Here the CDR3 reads CASSPRSPYGYTF. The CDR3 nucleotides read TGTGCCAGCAGCCCCCGGTCCCCCTATGGCTACACCTTC.

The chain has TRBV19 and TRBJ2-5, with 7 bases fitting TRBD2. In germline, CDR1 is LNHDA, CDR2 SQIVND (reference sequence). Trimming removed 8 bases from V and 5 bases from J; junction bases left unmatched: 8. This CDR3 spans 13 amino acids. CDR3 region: CASGTTVRETQYF. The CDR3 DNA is TGTGCCAGTGGGACTACCGTTAGGGAGACCCAGTACTTC.

CDR3 loop: CASRTEGLAGAGELFF. DNA of the CDR3: TGTGCCAGTAGAACTGAGGGACTAGCGGGGGCCGGGGAGCTGTTTTTT. The chain is built from TRBV19 and TRBJ2-2; 14 bases align to TRBD2. V lost 6 bases, J lost 6 bases, and 6 bases stayed unmatched. Per germline, CDR1 LNHDA and CDR2 SQIVND (reference sequence). This CDR3 has 16 residues.

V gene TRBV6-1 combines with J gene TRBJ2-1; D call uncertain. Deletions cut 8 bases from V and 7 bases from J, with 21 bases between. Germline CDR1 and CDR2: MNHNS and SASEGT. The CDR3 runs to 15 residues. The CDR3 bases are TGTGCCAGCCCCGGAGTTGGCAGTACTCAAAATGAGCAGTTCTTC. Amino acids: CASPGVGSTQNEQFF.

The CDR3 DNA follows: TGTGCCAGCAGTGGTACCTGGGCGTCCTACGAGCAGTACTTC. This encodes CASSGTWASYEQYF. This sequence joins TRBV6-1 and TRBJ2-7; D is undetermined. Trimming removed 4 bases at V and 1 base at J, with 11 bases between. The CDR3 length is 14 residues. CDR1 MNHNS and CDR2 SASEGT come from the germline V gene.

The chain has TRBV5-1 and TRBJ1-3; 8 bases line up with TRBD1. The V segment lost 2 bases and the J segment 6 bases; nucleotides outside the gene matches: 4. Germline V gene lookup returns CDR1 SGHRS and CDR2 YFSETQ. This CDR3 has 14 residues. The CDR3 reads CASSLSGGINTIYF. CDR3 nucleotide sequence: TGCGCCAGCAGCTTATCAGGGGGCATAAACACCATATATTTT.

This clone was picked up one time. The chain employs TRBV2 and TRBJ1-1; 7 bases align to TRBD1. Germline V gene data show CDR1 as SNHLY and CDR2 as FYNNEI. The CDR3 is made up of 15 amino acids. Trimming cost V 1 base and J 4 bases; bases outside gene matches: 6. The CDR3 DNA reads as TGTGCCAGCAGTGAAGACCCAGGGGGGCGCACTGAAGCTTTCTTT. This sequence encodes CASSEDPGGRTEAFF.

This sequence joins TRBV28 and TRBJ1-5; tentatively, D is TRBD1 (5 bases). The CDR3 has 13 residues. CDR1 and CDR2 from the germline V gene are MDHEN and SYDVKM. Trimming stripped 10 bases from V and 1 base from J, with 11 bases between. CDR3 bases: TGTGCCACCTTAAGGGACAGCAATCAGCCCCAGCATTTT. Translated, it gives CATLRDSNQPQHF.

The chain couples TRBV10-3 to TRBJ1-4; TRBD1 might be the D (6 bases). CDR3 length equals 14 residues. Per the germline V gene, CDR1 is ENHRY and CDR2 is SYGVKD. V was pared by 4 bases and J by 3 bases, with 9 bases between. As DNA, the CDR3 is TGTGCCATCAGTGGGCAGGGGTCTAATGAAAAACTGTTTTTT. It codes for CAISGQGSNEKLFF.

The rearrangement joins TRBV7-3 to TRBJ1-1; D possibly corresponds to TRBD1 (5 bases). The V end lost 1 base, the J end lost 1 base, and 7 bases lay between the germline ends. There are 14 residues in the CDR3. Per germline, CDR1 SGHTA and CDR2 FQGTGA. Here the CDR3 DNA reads TGTGCCAGCAGCTTAATGCAGGGGAACACTGAAGCTTTCTTT. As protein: CASSLMQGNTEAFF.

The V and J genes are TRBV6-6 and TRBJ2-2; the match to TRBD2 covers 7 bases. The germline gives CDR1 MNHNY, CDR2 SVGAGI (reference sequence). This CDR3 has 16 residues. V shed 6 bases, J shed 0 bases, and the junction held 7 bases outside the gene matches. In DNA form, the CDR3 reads TGTGCCAGCAGACACACCGGGACTACGAACACCGGGGAGCTGTTTTTT. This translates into CASRHTGTTNTGELFF.

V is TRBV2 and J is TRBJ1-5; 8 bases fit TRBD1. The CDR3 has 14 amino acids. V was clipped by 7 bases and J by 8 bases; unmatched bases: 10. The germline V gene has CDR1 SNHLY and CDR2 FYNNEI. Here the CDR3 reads CASTSQGAGEPQHF. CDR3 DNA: TGTGCCAGCACATCCCAGGGGGCGGGGGAGCCCCAGCATTTT.

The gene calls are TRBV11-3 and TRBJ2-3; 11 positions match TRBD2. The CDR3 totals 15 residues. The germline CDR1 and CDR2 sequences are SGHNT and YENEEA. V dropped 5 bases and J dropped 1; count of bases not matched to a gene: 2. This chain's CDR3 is CASSQTSGGTDTQYF. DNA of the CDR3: TGTGCCAGCAGCCAGACTAGCGGGGGCACAGATACGCAGTATTTT.

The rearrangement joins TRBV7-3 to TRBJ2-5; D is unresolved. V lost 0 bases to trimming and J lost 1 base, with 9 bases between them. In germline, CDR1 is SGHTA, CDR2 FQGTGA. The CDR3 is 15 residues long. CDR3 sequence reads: CASSLTRHSQETQYF. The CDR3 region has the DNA TGTGCCAGCAGCTTAACAAGGCACAGCCAAGAGACCCAGTACTTC.

The DNA for the CDR3 is TGTGCCAGTAGTCCCATTGGGTCCGGGGAGCTGTTTTTT. It yields the protein CASSPIGSGELFF. The gene calls are TRBV19 and TRBJ2-2; D call uncertain. The CDR3 extends over 13 amino acids. Germline CDR1 is LNHDA and CDR2 is SQIVND (reference sequence). Trimming removed 5 bases at V and 6 bases at J, with 10 bases between.

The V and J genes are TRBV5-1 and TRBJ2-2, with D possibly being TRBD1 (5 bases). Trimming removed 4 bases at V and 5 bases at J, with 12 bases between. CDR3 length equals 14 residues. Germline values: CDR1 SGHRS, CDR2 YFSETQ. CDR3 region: CASSLPTVTGELFF. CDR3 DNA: TGCGCCAGCAGCCTACCGACAGTAACCGGGGAGCTGTTTTTT.